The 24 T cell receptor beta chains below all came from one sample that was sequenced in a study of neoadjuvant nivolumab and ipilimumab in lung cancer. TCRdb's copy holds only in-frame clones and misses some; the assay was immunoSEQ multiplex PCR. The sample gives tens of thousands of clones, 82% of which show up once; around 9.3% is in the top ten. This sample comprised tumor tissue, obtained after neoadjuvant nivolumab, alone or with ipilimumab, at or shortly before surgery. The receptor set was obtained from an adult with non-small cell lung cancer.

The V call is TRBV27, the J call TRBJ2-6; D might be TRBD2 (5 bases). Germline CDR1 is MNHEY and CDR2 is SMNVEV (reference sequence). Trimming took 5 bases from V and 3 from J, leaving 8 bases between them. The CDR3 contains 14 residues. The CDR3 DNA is TGTGCCAGCAGTCCGGGATTTGGGGCCAACGTCCTGACTTTC. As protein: CASSPGFGANVLTF.

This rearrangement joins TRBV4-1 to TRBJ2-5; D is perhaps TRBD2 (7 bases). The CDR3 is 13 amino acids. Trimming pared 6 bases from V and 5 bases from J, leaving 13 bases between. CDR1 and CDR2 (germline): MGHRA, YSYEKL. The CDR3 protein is CASRGAGVETQYF. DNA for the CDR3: TGCGCCAGCAGGGGGGCGGGAGTCGAGACCCAGTACTTC.

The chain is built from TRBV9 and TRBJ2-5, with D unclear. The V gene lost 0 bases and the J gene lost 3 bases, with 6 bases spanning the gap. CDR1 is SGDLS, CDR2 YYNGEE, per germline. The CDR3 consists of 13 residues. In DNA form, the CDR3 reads TGTGCCAGCAGCGTAGGGCCGAAAGAGACCCAGTACTTC. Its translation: CASSVGPKETQYF. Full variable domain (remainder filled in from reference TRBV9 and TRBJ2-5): DSGVTQTPKHLITATGQRVTLRCSPRSGDLSVYWYQQSLDQGLQFLIQYYNGEERAKGNILERFSAQQFPDLHSELNLSSLELGDSALYFCASSVGPKETQYFGPGTRLLVL.

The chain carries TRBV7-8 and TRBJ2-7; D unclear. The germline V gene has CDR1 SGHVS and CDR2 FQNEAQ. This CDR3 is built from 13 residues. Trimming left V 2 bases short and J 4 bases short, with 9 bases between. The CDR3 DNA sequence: TGTGCCAGCAGCTTAAATTTATTGTACGAGCAGTACTTC. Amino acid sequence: CASSLNLLYEQYF. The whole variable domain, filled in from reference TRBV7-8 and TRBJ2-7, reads GAGVSQSPRYKVAKRGQDVALRCDPISGHVSLFWYQQALGQGPEFLTYFQNEAQLDKSGLPSDRFFAERPEGSVSTLKIQRTQQEDSAVYLCASSLNLLYEQYFGPGTRLTVT.

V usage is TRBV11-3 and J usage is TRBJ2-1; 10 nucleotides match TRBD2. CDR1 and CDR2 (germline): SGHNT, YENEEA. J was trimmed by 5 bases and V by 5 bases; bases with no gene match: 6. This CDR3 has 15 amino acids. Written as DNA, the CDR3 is TGTGCCAGCAGCCAAGGGACTAGCGCCCACAATGAGCAGTTCTTC. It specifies CASSQGTSAHNEQFF.

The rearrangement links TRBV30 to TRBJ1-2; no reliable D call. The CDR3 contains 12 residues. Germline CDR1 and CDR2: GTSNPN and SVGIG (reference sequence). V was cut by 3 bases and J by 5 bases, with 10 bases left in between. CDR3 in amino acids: CAWSKDGYGYTF. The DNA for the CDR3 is TGTGCCTGGAGCAAGGACGGATATGGCTACACCTTC.

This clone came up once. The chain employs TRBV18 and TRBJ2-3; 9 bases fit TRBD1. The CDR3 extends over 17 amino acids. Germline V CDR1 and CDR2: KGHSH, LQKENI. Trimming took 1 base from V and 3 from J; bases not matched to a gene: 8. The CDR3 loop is CASSPLGQGTGTDTQYF. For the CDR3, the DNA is TGTGCCAGCTCACCACTCGGACAGGGGACGGGGACAGATACGCAGTATTTT.

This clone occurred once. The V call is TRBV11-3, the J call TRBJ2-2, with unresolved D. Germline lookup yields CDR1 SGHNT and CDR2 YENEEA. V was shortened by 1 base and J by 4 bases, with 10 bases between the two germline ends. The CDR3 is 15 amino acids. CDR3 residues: CASSLGFVATGELFF. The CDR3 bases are TGTGCCAGCAGCTTAGGGTTTGTGGCCACCGGGGAGCTGTTTTTT.

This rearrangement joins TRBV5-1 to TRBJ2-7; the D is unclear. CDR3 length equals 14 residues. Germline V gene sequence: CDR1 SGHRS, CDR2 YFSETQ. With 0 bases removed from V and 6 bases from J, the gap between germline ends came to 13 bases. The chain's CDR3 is CASSLGASPSEQYF. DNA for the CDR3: TGCGCCAGCAGCTTGGGGGCCAGTCCTAGCGAGCAGTACTTC.

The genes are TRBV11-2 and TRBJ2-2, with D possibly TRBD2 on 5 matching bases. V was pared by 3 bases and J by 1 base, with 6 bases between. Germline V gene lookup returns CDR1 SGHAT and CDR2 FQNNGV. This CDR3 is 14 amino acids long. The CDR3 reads CASSFEGNTGELFF. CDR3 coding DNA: TGTGCCAGCAGCTTCGAGGGGAACACCGGGGAGCTGTTTTTT. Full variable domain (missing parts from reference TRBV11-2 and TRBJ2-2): EAGVAQSPRYKIIEKRQSVAFWCNPISGHATLYWYQQILGQGPKLLIQFQNNGVVDDSQLPKDRFSAERLKGVDSTLKIQPAKLEDSAVYLCASSFEGNTGELFFGEGSRLTVL.

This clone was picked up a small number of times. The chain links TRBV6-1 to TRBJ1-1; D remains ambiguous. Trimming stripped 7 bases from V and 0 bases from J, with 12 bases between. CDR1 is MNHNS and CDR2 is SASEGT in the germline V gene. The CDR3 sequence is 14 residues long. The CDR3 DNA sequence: TGTGCCAGCATGGTCTATAACCTGAACACTGAAGCTTTCTTT. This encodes CASMVYNLNTEAFF.

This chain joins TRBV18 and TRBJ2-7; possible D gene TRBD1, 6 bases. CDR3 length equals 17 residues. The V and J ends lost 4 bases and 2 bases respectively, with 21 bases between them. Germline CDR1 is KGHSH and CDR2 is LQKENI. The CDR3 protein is CASSRDTPESVTYEQYF. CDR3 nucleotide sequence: TGTGCCAGCTCACGGGACACCCCAGAGTCTGTCACCTACGAGCAGTACTTC.

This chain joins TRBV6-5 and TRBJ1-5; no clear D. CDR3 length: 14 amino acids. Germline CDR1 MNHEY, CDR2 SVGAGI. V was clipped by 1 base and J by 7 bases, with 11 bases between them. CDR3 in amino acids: CASSYLAADQPQHF. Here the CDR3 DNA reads TGTGCCAGCAGTTACTTGGCCGCAGACCAGCCCCAGCATTTT.

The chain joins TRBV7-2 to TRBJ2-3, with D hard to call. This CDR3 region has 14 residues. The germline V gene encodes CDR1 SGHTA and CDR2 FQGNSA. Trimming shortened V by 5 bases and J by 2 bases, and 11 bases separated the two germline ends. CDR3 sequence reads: CASSLRRATDTQYF. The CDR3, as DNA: TGTGCCAGCAGCCTCCGCCGGGCCACAGATACGCAGTATTTT.

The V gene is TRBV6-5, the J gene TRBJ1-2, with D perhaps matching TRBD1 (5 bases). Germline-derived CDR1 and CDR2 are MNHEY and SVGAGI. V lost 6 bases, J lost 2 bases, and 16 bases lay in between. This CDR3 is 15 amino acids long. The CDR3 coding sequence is TGTGCCAGCAGAGAACTCAGGGATGGAAACTATGGCTACACCTTC. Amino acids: CASRELRDGNYGYTF.

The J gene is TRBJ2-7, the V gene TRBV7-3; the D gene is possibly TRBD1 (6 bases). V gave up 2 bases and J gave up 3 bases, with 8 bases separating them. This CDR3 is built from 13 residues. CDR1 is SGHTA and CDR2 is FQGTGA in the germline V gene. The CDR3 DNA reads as TGTGCCAGCAGCTTAGCGGACAGCTACGAGCAGTACTTC. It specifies CASSLADSYEQYF.

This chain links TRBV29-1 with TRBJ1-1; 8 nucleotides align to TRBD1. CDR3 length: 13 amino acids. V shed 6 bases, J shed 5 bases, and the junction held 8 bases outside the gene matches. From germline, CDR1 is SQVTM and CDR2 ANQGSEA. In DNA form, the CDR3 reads TGCAGCGTGGTGACAGGGGAGAGTACTGAAGCTTTCTTT. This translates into CSVVTGESTEAFF.

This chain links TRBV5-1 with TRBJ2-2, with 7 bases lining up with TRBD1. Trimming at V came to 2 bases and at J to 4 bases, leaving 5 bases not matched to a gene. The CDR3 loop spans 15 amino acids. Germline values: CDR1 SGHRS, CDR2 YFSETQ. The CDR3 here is CASSFTGATTGELFF. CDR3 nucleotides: TGCGCCAGCAGCTTCACAGGGGCTACCACCGGGGAGCTGTTTTTT.

The CDR3 sequence is CASSLGVRPAEAFF. The CDR3 DNA reads TGCGCCAGCAGCTTGGGAGTACGACCCGCCGAAGCTTTCTTT. The V and J genes are TRBV5-1 and TRBJ1-1; D not certain. The CDR3 covers 14 residues. Trimming removed 0 bases from V and 8 bases from J, with 14 bases in between. Per the germline V gene, CDR1 is SGHRS and CDR2 is YFSETQ.

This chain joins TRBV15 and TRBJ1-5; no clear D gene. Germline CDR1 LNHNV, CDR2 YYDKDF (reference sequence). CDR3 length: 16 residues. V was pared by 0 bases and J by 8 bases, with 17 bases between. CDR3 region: CATSRDPDAMGKPQHF. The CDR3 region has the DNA TGTGCCACCAGCAGAGATCCGGACGCGATGGGAAAGCCCCAGCATTTT.

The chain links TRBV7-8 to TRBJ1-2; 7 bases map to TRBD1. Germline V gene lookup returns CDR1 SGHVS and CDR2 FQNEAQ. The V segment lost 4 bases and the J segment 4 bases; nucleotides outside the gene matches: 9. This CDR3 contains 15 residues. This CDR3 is CASSSGQAPGYGYTF. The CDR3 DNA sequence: TGTGCCAGCAGCTCCGGACAGGCTCCGGGCTATGGCTACACCTTC.

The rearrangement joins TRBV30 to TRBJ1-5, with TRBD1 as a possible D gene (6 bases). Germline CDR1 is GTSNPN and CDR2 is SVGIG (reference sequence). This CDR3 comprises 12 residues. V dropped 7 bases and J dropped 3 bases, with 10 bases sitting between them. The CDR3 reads CAYSGANQPQHF. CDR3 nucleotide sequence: TGTGCCTATTCAGGGGCCAATCAGCCCCAGCATTTT.

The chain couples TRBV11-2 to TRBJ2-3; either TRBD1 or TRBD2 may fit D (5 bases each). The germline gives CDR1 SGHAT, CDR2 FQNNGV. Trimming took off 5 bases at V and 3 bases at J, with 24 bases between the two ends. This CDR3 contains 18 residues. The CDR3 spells CASSLTPLGTYPTDTQYF. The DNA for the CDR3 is TGTGCCAGCAGCCTTACCCCCCTCGGGACGTACCCTACAGATACGCAGTATTTT.

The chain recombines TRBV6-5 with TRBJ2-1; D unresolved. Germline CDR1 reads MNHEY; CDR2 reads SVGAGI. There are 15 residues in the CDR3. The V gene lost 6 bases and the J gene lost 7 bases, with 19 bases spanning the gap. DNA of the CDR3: TGTGCCAGCAGCCTCTTCCGGACGGGCATGAATGAGCAGTTCTTC. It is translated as CASSLFRTGMNEQFF.